Below, 27 T cell receptor beta chains from the same sample are listed, as sequenced in a study of Ad26.COV2.S vaccination and SARS-CoV-2 variants listed by TCRdb under 2021. According to the study, the label for this sample's treatment or condition signals: some 20 received Ad26.COV2.S at low or high dose, single or two shots; five or six received placebo; per-sample allocation not given. For vaccine and placebo recipients, repertoires were sequenced using samples collected on day 63 after the first injection. Library preparation employed the immunoSEQ multiplex PCR assay. TCRdb carries this immuneACCESS record with in-frame sequences only. Its versions omit some clonotypes, under half of them owing to an unresolved V gene in the studies checked, with the rest unexplained. The sample table shows about 350,000 clones, and less than 90% are seen once. The ten largest clones add up to roughly a tenth of the sample.

The sample here was peripheral blood, taken in a trial of Ad26.COV2.S vaccine versus placebo. The origin of the receptors is a person between 18 and 59 years old who received the Ad26.COV2.S COVID-19 vaccine or a placebo.

This chain joins TRBV9 and TRBJ2-1; 7 bases are a match to TRBD2. The CDR3 spans 15 residues. CDR1 SGDLS and CDR2 YYNGEE come from the germline V gene. Losses at the gene ends were 4 bases for V and 8 bases for J; bases not matched to a gene: 12. The CDR3 reads CASSLEGTILDEQFF. The CDR3 DNA reads as TGTGCCAGCAGCTTAGAGGGGACTATCCTCGATGAGCAGTTCTTC.

J is TRBJ2-1 and V is TRBV5-1; D tentatively fits TRBD1 or TRBD2 (6 bases each). The V gene lost 4 bases and the J gene lost 7 bases, with 21 bases spanning the gap. The CDR3 is made up of 16 amino acids. Germline CDR1 reads SGHRS; CDR2 reads YFSETQ. The CDR3 sequence is CASSHGQSLGGNEQFF. CDR3 bases: TGCGCCAGCAGCCACGGACAGAGCCTAGGAGGGAATGAGCAGTTCTTC.

The chain links TRBV21-1 to TRBJ1-2. TRBV21-1 constitutes a pseudogene. The CDR3 totals 18 residues. CDR3 region: CASSSSTGTYGANYGYTF. The CDR3 DNA follows: TGTGCCAGCAGCTCATCAACCGGGACCTACGGGGCTAACTATGGCTACACCTTC.

The chain employs TRBV10-2 and TRBJ2-7, with 9 positions matching TRBD1. The CDR3 length is 13 residues. The trim removed 4 bases at V and 7 bases at J, leaving 5 bases unmatched. Per germline, CDR1 WSHSY and CDR2 SAAADI. The CDR3: CASSGQGTGEQYF. The CDR3 bases are TGCGCCAGCAGTGGCCAGGGGACAGGGGAGCAGTACTTC.

The chain employs TRBV11-2 and TRBJ2-1; weak D call: TRBD2 (6 bases). Between the trimmed V and J ends, which lost 1 base and 4 bases, there was a span of 8 bases. This CDR3 is built from 14 residues. The germline V gene has CDR1 SGHAT and CDR2 FQNNGV. DNA of the CDR3: TGTGCCAGCAGCTTAGCGGGAGATTACAATGAGCAGTTCTTC. Its protein is CASSLAGDYNEQFF.

J is TRBJ1-6 and V is TRBV28, with TRBD1 matching 8 bases. The junction had 7 bases not matched to a gene; V was cut back by 2 bases and J by 13 bases. This CDR3 contains 14 residues. Germline values: CDR1 MDHEN, CDR2 SYDVKM. CDR3 protein: CASSLGQGGPPLHF. Written as DNA, the CDR3 is TGTGCCAGCAGTTTAGGACAGGGCGGACCGCCCCTCCACTTT. Full variable domain (rest looked up from reference TRBV28 and TRBJ1-6): DVKVTQSSRYLVKRTGEKVFLECVQDMDHENMFWYRQDPGLGLRLIYFSYDVKMKEKGDIPEGYSVSREKKERFSLILESASTNQTSMYLCASSLGQGGPPLHFGNGTRLTVT.

The DNA of the CDR3 is TGTGCCAGCAGCCGGGACCTGGGGGAGCAGTACTTC. Residues: CASSRDLGEQYF. The J gene is TRBJ2-7, the V gene TRBV5-5; D possibly matches TRBD1 or TRBD2 (5 bases each). This CDR3 region has 12 residues. The germline V gene encodes CDR1 SGHKS and CDR2 YYEKEE (reference sequence). Trimming removed 4 bases from V and 7 bases from J, with 12 bases in between.

A note on this clone: Different DNA sequences within this sample yield the same CDR3. The rearrangement links TRBV3-1 (or the pseudogene TRBV3-2) to TRBJ2-5, with a possible D match to TRBD2 (5 bases). CDR1 LGHDT and CDR2 YNNKEL come from the germline V gene (reference sequence). The CDR3 covers 13 residues. V was shortened by 4 bases and J by 3 bases, with 9 bases between the two germline ends. The CDR3 here is CASSPGLKETQYF. The DNA for the CDR3 is TGTGCCAGCAGCCCCGGACTCAAAGAGACCCAGTACTTC.

This clone appeared a single time. V usage is TRBV5-1 and J usage is TRBJ2-1; 10 bases fit TRBD2. In germline, CDR1 is SGHRS, CDR2 YFSETQ. The CDR3 loop spans 16 amino acids. The trim removed 0 bases at V and 3 bases at J, leaving 3 bases unmatched. The CDR3 is CASSLVSSGSYNEQFF. In DNA, the CDR3 is TGCGCCAGCAGCTTGGTGTCTAGCGGGAGCTACAATGAGCAGTTCTTC.

The chain has TRBV20-1 and TRBJ2-3; no reliable D call. The V end was cut by 2 bases, the J end by 11 bases, with 11 bases between. The CDR3 spans 11 residues. Germline assignment: CDR1 DFQATT and CDR2 SNEGSKA (reference sequence). CDR3 loop: CSARPQLGQYF. CDR3 coding DNA: TGCAGTGCTAGACCTCAACTGGGGCAGTATTTT.

The V call is TRBV10-3, the J call TRBJ2-3, with unresolved D. The V end was cut by 4 bases, the J end by 4 bases, with 21 bases between. The CDR3 covers 17 residues. Germline lookup yields CDR1 ENHRY and CDR2 SYGVKD. The CDR3 sequence is CAISVARARKGPDTQYF. CDR3 DNA: TGTGCCATCAGTGTGGCTAGGGCTCGCAAAGGGCCAGATACGCAGTATTTT.

V and J are TRBV28 and TRBJ2-1; D is unresolved. Between the trimmed V and J ends, which lost 8 bases and 3 bases, there was a span of 17 bases. CDR3 length: 15 amino acids. Per the germline V gene, CDR1 is MDHEN and CDR2 is SYDVKM. This CDR3 is CASAPPAARYNEQFF. For the CDR3, the DNA is TGTGCCAGCGCCCCCCCCGCGGCCCGCTACAATGAGCAGTTCTTC.

V gene TRBV6-2 or TRBV6-3 combines with J gene TRBJ1-3; possible D gene TRBD1, 5 bases. CDR1 is MNHEY and CDR2 is SVGEGT in the germline V gene. CDR3 size: 15 residues. V was trimmed by 2 bases and J by 4 bases, leaving 12 bases between them. CDR3 in DNA: TGTGCCAGCAGTTACACGCGGACACTGGGAAACACCATATATTTT. Encoded protein: CASSYTRTLGNTIYF.

The genes are TRBV7-3 and TRBJ2-1; 9 bases map to TRBD2. J was trimmed by 6 bases and V by 1 base; bases with no gene match: 7. This CDR3 contains 16 residues. Germline V gene data show CDR1 as SGHTA and CDR2 as FQGTGA. The CDR3: CASSLSGLAGRNEQFF. The CDR3, as DNA: TGTGCCAGCAGCTTAAGTGGGCTAGCGGGACGCAATGAGCAGTTCTTC.

This sequence joins TRBV28 and TRBJ2-2, with a possible D match to TRBD2 (5 bases). V lost 6 bases to trimming and J lost 5 bases, with 10 bases between them. The CDR3 has 13 residues. Germline lookup yields CDR1 MDHEN and CDR2 SYDVKM. The CDR3 loop is CASRLRETGELFF. CDR3 in DNA: TGTGCCAGCAGACTTAGGGAGACCGGGGAGCTGTTTTTT.

The J gene is TRBJ1-1, the V gene TRBV6-5; possibly TRBD1 for D (5 bases). This CDR3 has 14 amino acids. The germline CDR1 and CDR2 sequences are MNHEY and SVGAGI. V gave up 6 bases and J gave up 5 bases, with 16 bases separating them. The CDR3 nucleotides are TGTGCCAGCAGGGGACCCACCCAAAGGACTGAAGCTTTCTTT. Its protein is CASRGPTQRTEAFF.

This rearrangement joins TRBV5-1 to TRBJ2-6, with D unclear. Per germline, CDR1 SGHRS and CDR2 YFSETQ. Trimming shortened V by 8 bases and J by 2 bases, and 8 bases separated the two germline ends. This CDR3 has 13 residues. The CDR3 protein is CASQVPGANVLTF. CDR3 bases: TGCGCCAGTCAGGTCCCTGGGGCCAACGTCCTGACTTTC.

This clone was seen many times. Other nucleotide sequences in the sample specify the same CDR3. The J gene is TRBJ2-3, the V gene TRBV24-1; a weak D match, TRBD1 (5 bases). V lost 7 bases, J lost 1 base, and 8 bases lay in between. Germline V gives CDR1 KGHDR, CDR2 SFDVKD. The CDR3 spans 13 residues. The CDR3: CATREGGTDTQYF. The CDR3 nucleotides read TGTGCCACCAGGGAAGGGGGCACAGATACGCAGTATTTT.

V gene TRBV5-1 combines with J gene TRBJ2-7; the match to TRBD2 covers 7 bases. The CDR3 totals 16 residues. Germline V gene data show CDR1 as SGHRS and CDR2 as YFSETQ. The V gene end was trimmed by 4 bases and the J gene end by 2 bases; junction bases not matched to a gene: 12. CDR3 bases: TGCGCCAGCAGCACAAACGCGGGGCTAGCGGCCTACGAGCAGTACTTC. This translates into CASSTNAGLAAYEQYF.

The chain uses TRBV28 and TRBJ2-3; TRBD2 matches at 14 bases. V dropped 6 bases and J dropped 7; count of bases not matched to a gene: 3. Germline loops: CDR1 MDHEN, CDR2 SYDVKM. The CDR3 is made up of 14 amino acids. This CDR3 reads CASRTSGRAYTQYF. CDR3 nucleotides: TGTGCCAGCAGGACTAGCGGGAGGGCTTATACGCAGTATTTT. Drawing the rest from reference TRBV28 and TRBJ2-3, the complete variable domain is DVKVTQSSRYLVKRTGEKVFLECVQDMDHENMFWYRQDPGLGLRLIYFSYDVKMKEKGDIPEGYSVSREKKERFSLILESASTNQTSMYLCASRTSGRAYTQYFGPGTRLTVL.

This clone has only one observation. This same CDR3 is encoded by further DNA sequences in the sample. The chain uses TRBV3-1 (or the pseudogene TRBV3-2) and TRBJ2-7; tentative D call: TRBD2 (5 bases). The CDR3 has 12 amino acids. Germline V CDR1 and CDR2: LGHDT, YNNKEL (reference sequence). V was clipped by 2 bases and J by 4 bases, with 6 bases between them. CDR3 sequence reads: CASSQSGYEQYF. The CDR3 bases are TGTGCCAGCAGCCAAAGCGGTTACGAGCAGTACTTC.

The genes are TRBV3-1 (or the pseudogene TRBV3-2) and TRBJ2-7; 8 bases are a match to TRBD2. The germline V gene encodes CDR1 LGHDT and CDR2 YNNKEL (reference sequence). V lost 7 bases to trimming and J lost 12 bases; unmatched junction nucleotides: 14. This CDR3 has 13 residues. Written as DNA, the CDR3 is TGTGCCAGCATGCCTTCGGGGGGGAATTCTCGGTACTTC. It yields the protein CASMPSGGNSRYF.

The J gene is TRBJ2-3, the V gene TRBV27, with 8 positions matching TRBD2. Per germline, CDR1 MNHEY and CDR2 SMNVEV (reference sequence). The CDR3 spans 15 residues. The V gene end was trimmed by 3 bases and the J gene end by 2 bases; junction bases not matched to a gene: 4. CDR3 sequence: CASSLRRGATDTQYF. Written as DNA, the CDR3 is TGTGCCAGCAGTTTGAGGCGGGGGGCCACAGATACGCAGTATTTT.

This chain joins TRBV7-8 and TRBJ2-3; the D gene is possibly TRBD2 (6 bases). The V gene's germline CDR1 is SGHVS and CDR2 FQNEAQ. The CDR3 is 15 residues long. V dropped 11 bases and J dropped 2 bases, with 20 bases sitting between them. CDR3 protein: CASKLGGPTTDTQYF. The CDR3 region has the DNA TGTGCCTCAAAGCTAGGAGGGCCAACCACAGATACGCAGTATTTT.

This chain connects TRBV5-4 to TRBJ2-5, with 7 positions matching TRBD1. The CDR3 consists of 16 residues. Germline CDR1 SGHNT, CDR2 YYREEE (reference sequence). The ends lost 7 bases at V and 1 base at J; junction bases unmatched: 13. The DNA of the CDR3 is TGTGCCAGCTCTGAGGCGGTACAGGGGCCCCAAGAGACCCAGTACTTC. It codes for CASSEAVQGPQETQYF.

The CDR3 DNA reads TGTGCCAGCAGTGATCAAGGGCCTTACGAGCAGTACTTC. This sequence encodes CASSDQGPYEQYF. This chain links TRBV25-1 with TRBJ2-7; D unclear. The CDR3 consists of 13 residues. Trimming cost V 3 bases and J 4 bases, with 10 bases left between them. The germline gives CDR1 MGHDK, CDR2 SYGVNS.

V is TRBV27 and J is TRBJ2-7, with 10 nucleotides matching TRBD1. With V trimmed by 5 bases and J by 3 bases, 7 bases remained unmatched. Looked up from germline, CDR1 is MNHEY and CDR2 is SMNVEV (reference sequence). CDR3 length equals 15 residues. CDR3 amino acids: CASSPLGQGDYEQYF. CDR3 coding DNA: TGTGCCAGCAGTCCTTTAGGACAGGGGGACTACGAGCAGTACTTC.